The clone carrying this TCR beta chain was seen ten or more times. The antigen remains undetermined. The sample comes from a study of regulatory T cells in long-lasting Graves disease. Building of the TCR beta libraries involved iRepertoire HTBI primers and Arm-PCR of CDR3 regions. MiXCR, applied by TCRdb to the multiplex PCR reads, yields one record per CDR3 protein. This sample yields some 410,000 distinct CDR3 sequences, of which about a sixth are seen a single time; about 10% belongs to the top ten. The time point: newly diagnosed GD, antithyroid drugs for less than 3 months. The TCR library was made from RNA extracted from PBMCs. Germline V gene data show CDR1 as MNHEY and CDR2 as SMNVEV (reference sequence). Trimming removed 6 bases from V and 3 bases from J, with 9 bases in between. The CDR3 sequence is 13 residues long. Findings and caveats of the study: Persistent disease preferred TRBV28, TRBJ1-2 and TRBJ2-5.

The same data also went into a second study, on T cells in Graves' hyperthyroidism and ophthalmopathy.

Material: peripheral blood mononuclear cells (PBMCs), obtained at new diagnosis, from a patient treated with antithyroid drugs. V gene TRBV27 combines with J gene TRBJ1-5, with no clear D. The clonotype was recovered from a woman aged 25 to 39 with Graves disease. The CDR3, as DNA: TGTGCCAGCAGCTTCCGGACCAATCAGCCCCAGCATTTT. Amino acids: CASSFRTNQPQHF.